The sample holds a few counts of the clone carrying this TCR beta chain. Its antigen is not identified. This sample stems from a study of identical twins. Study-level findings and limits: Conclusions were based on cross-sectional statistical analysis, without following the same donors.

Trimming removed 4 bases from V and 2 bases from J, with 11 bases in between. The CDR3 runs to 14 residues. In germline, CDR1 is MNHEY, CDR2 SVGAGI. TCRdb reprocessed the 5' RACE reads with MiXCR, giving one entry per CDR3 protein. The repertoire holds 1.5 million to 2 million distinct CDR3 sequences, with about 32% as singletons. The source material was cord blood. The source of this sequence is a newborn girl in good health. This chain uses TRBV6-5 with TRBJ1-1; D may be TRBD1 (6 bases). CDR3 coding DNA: TGTGCCAGCAGTTCCTACAGGGTCAACACTGAAGCTTTCTTT. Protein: CASSSYRVNTEAFF.